This is a list of T cell receptor beta chains from one sample in a study of response to subunit inactivated influenza vaccine. A single record per CDR3 protein comes from TCRdb applying MiXCR to the RT-PCR reads. The table lists approximately 700,000 distinct CDR3 sequences, about 15% of them singletons. Sequenced material: PBMCs from blood, taken 14 to 15 days before vaccination. These receptor sequences come from a man aged 45-60 years who received an inactivated influenza vaccine. Each CDR3 is given with its conserved first and last residue. Fields, in order: clone size, V gene, CDR3 length, D gene, J gene, CDR3 DNA, CDR3 protein. D genes are given only for firm matches. Size values are once, few and many counts, or a class for expanded clones, and some rows have none.

.	TRBV4-2	17	.	TRBJ1-5	TGTGCCAGCAGCCAAGCGGTGTCAGGGACGAGCAATCAGCCCCAGCATTTT	CASSQAVSGTSNQPQHF
few	TRBV28	12	.	TRBJ2-2	TGTGCCACCCGGACACACACCGGGGAGCTGTTTTTT	CATRTHTGELFF
.	TRBV10-2	13	TRBD2	TRBJ2-7	TGCGCCAGCGGGACTAGCGGGGCGGGGGAGCAGTACTTC	CASGTSGAGEQYF
.	TRBV23-1	15	.	TRBJ2-4	TGCGCCAGCCCTCCACTTAAAAGGGCCAAAAACATTCAGTACTTC	CASPPLKRAKNIQYF
.	TRBV11-1	21	TRBD2	TRBJ2-2	TGTGCCAGCGGACCGATCGACGGGACTAGCGGTACCCAAAGCGACACCGGGGAGCTGTTTTTT	CASGPIDGTSGTQSDTGELFF
.	TRBV19	15	.	TRBJ1-5	TGTGCCAGTAGGGGGAGGTCCGGGGCCAATCAGCCCCAGCATTTT	CASRGRSGANQPQHF
.	TRBV5-1	17	TRBD2	TRBJ2-5	TGCGCCAGCAGCCCGCAACTAGCGGGAGGTCCCGAAGAGACCCAGTACTTC	CASSPQLAGGPEETQYF
few	TRBV6-5	15	.	TRBJ2-5	TGTGCCAGCAGTTACACACCGGGAGACCAAGAGACCCAGTACTTC	CASSYTPGDQETQYF
.	TRBV7-2	16	.	TRBJ1-6	TGTGCCAGCAGCTTAAAAGGAATCAGTGGGGTTTCACCCCTCCACTTT	CASSLKGISGVSPLHF
few	TRBV12-3/TRBV12-4	14	.	TRBJ2-2	TGTGCCAGCATTCAGGGGATGAGCACCGGGGAGCTGTTTTTT	CASIQGMSTGELFF
few	TRBV12-3/TRBV12-4	16	TRBD1	TRBJ2-4	TGTGCCAGCAGTTTAATGAGGACAGGGTCCAAAAACATTCAGTACTTC	CASSLMRTGSKNIQYF
.	TRBV6-5	15	.	TRBJ1-2	TGTGCCAGCAGTTACTCAGACGGACTTTTCTATGGCTACACCTTC	CASSYSDGLFYGYTF
many	TRBV18	15	.	TRBJ2-2	TGCGCCAGCAGCCCCGGGACACCGAACACCGGGGAGCTGTTTTTT	CASSPGTPNTGELFF